This TCR beta chain was captured by sequencing in a study of regulatory T cells in long-lasting Graves disease (dated by TCRdb to 2020 to 2023). Regarding the research as a whole: Patients with newly diagnosed Graves' disease had been on antithyroid drugs for under 3 months. A total of around 33 samples were covered by TCR sequencing, comprising roughly 13 persistent and around 20 newly diagnosed Graves' disease patients. Patients with persistent Graves' disease were compared with patients with newly diagnosed Graves' disease using TCR sequencing and RNA sequencing of peripheral blood. The study was conducted in China and was registered as a clinical trial.

This clonotype was observed a handful of times. There is no known antigen for this receptor. Base quality data are lacking; no much larger clone is found one base away. CDR1 and CDR2, per the germline V gene (reference sequence), are MNHEY and SMNVEV. The CDR3 spans 15 residues, from the cysteine through the phenylalanine. The DNA shown is the 45-base CDR3, in frame from base 1. The V end gives up 7 bases and the J end 8 bases, leaving 5 bases in the junction not matched to a gene. The sample's time point label is to be understood as: newly diagnosed GD, antithyroid drugs for less than 3 months. For both TCR sequencing and RNA sequencing, RNA was extracted from PBMCs using TRIzol. Graves' disease was diagnosed according to American Thyroid Association guidelines. Patients were recruited from an endocrinology department in Xi'an, China. Each patient gave 9 to 10 milliliters of peripheral blood, collected in an EDTA anticoagulant tube. Ficoll Paque Plus density gradient separation was used to isolate PBMCs, and no further T cell sorting was performed. RNA quality was checked with an Agilent 2100 Bioanalyzer and agarose gel, and concentration with a NanoDrop 2000.

The protocol used for the library was multiplex PCR. TCRdb records Illumina HiSeq 4000 as the sequencer. CDR3 regions were amplified by Arm-PCR with iRepertoire HTBI primers to construct TCR beta libraries. Gel purification was performed on PCR products prior to sequencing. In the authors' own workflow: Across samples, around 58 TRBV and roughly 13 TRBJ segments were identified and used for gene usage analysis of CDR3 amino acid clonotypes. Filtered high-quality paired reads were merged into contigs using COPE and FqMerger. Contigs were aligned with BLAST to IMGT TRBV, TRBD and TRBJ reference genes, and CDR3 was defined per IMGT. Any clonotype with a frequency above 0.1% was classified as a highly expanded clone. Repertoire diversity was measured by Shannon entropy, and V-J evenness by the Gini coefficient. A clonotype found in more than one individual was treated as public. TCRdb reprocessed the public reads (quality trimming at Q25 with fastp, clone calling with MiXCR) and kept in-frame beta chains. A single entry per CDR3 protein holds the most common genes and DNA from its merged rows. None of the V and J calls come from the authors' own analysis; TCRdb made them. This sample holds 580,000 or so distinct CDR3 sequences; more than 15% were observed only once. The top ten hold about 12% of the sample.

The paper as a whole reports these results and caveats: Sequencing and analysis were limited to the TCR beta chain. Because the primary lesion, thyroid tissue, could not be accessed, the study looked at peripheral blood alone. Lower TCR Shannon entropy and fewer highly expanded clones were observed in persistent Graves' disease patients than in newly diagnosed patients, which suggested clonal expansion. TRBV28, TRBJ1-2 and TRBJ2-5 were preferentially used in persistent disease, while TRBV20-1 and TRBJ2-1 were favored in newly diagnosed disease. The authors noted that the small sample size was a limitation that may lower accuracy. Persistent patients shared more public clonotypes among themselves (around 2,500) than newly diagnosed patients did (over 950).

The sample was also linked to a second study, of T cells in Graves' hyperthyroidism and ophthalmopathy. Taken from the second paper: Stable Graves' hyperthyroidism was defined as no progression to ophthalmopathy during 18 months of follow-up. Hyperthyroidism patients were newly diagnosed, had a disease duration of under 2 months, and were aged 18 to 65 years. Any patient with an uncontrolled infection, another autoimmune disease, pregnancy or lactation was excluded. Clinical symptoms, serum thyroxine and TRAb, thyroid ultrasound, and orbital computed tomography formed the basis for the diagnoses. The first round of RT-PCR for the TCR CDR3 was performed with the HTBI primer set and the Qiagen OneStep RT-PCR kit. Most expanded thyroid clonotypes (frequency above 0.001) were also detected in blood, suggesting blood repertoires may reflect thyroid immune responses. A model built on a 13 V-J signature distinguished ophthalmopathy from stable hyperthyroidism, reaching 87.88% sensitivity and around 82% specificity in cross-validation and 80%/75% in testing. In validation, progression to ophthalmopathy was predicted by the model with 70% to 71% sensitivity and 72% to 85% specificity, a median of approximately 6.5 months before onset. A discovery cohort of about a hundred patients, roughly 45 with Graves' ophthalmopathy and 57 with stable Graves' hyperthyroidism, was used to find distinguishing TCR V-J signatures. An independent validation cohort of fewer than 20 hyperthyroidism patients and approximately 16 patients who later progressed to ophthalmopathy tested prospective prediction of ophthalmopathy. For training and testing, the 80 to 100 patients in the discovery cohort were randomly divided in a 7:3 ratio. The study also compared thyroid tissue and blood T-cell repertoires from roughly 6 Graves' hyperthyroidism patients. Once sampling was done, hyperthyroidism patients were given methimazole at a starting dose of 30 mg daily, whereas ophthalmopathy patients were given high-dose intravenous methylprednisolone. Libraries were constructed in a second round of multiplex PCR, after which size selection and purification were performed. The libraries were sequenced on an Illumina HiSeq2000 using paired-end 100 bp reads. SOAPnuke was used to process the raw data, with reads discarded if the reads contained adapters or uncalled bases, had a mean Phred below 15, or lacked an exact constant-primer or identifier match. COPE v1.2.5 was used to merge the high-quality paired reads, and each unique nucleotide sequence was defined as a clonotype. Clonotypes were aligned to IMGT TRBV, TRBD and TRBJ reference segments using MiTCR v1.1. The analysis was restricted to V-J combinations with a frequency above 0.0001, which together covered 99% to 99.2% of the repertoires. A TCS score was defined as the ratio between F50 (clonal expansion) and ExV (chaos), using BLOSUM62-based TCRdist between CDR3 peptides within each V-J. Welch's t-statistics and random forest reduced several hundred V-J features to some 14, which were used in a naive Bayes classifier (R e1071). Sample size was not statistically predetermined, and investigators were not blinded to group allocation. According to the paper, TCR Vbeta CDR3 sequencing was carried out on 135 peripheral blood samples, which came from 40 to 45 ophthalmopathy, around 75 hyperthyroidism and about 17 progressor patients.

The sequence came from a man aged 18-30 years with Graves disease. Donor details come from another sample of the same person, matched by shared clones. The sample consisted of peripheral blood mononuclear cells (PBMCs), taken at new diagnosis, from a patient treated with antithyroid drugs. The chain is assembled from TRBV27 and TRBJ2-1; 16 of the junction bases match TRBD2. DNA sequence: TGTGCCAGCACGACCGGGACTAGCGGGAGGGATGAGCAGTTCTTC. The resulting protein is CASTTGTSGRDEQFF.